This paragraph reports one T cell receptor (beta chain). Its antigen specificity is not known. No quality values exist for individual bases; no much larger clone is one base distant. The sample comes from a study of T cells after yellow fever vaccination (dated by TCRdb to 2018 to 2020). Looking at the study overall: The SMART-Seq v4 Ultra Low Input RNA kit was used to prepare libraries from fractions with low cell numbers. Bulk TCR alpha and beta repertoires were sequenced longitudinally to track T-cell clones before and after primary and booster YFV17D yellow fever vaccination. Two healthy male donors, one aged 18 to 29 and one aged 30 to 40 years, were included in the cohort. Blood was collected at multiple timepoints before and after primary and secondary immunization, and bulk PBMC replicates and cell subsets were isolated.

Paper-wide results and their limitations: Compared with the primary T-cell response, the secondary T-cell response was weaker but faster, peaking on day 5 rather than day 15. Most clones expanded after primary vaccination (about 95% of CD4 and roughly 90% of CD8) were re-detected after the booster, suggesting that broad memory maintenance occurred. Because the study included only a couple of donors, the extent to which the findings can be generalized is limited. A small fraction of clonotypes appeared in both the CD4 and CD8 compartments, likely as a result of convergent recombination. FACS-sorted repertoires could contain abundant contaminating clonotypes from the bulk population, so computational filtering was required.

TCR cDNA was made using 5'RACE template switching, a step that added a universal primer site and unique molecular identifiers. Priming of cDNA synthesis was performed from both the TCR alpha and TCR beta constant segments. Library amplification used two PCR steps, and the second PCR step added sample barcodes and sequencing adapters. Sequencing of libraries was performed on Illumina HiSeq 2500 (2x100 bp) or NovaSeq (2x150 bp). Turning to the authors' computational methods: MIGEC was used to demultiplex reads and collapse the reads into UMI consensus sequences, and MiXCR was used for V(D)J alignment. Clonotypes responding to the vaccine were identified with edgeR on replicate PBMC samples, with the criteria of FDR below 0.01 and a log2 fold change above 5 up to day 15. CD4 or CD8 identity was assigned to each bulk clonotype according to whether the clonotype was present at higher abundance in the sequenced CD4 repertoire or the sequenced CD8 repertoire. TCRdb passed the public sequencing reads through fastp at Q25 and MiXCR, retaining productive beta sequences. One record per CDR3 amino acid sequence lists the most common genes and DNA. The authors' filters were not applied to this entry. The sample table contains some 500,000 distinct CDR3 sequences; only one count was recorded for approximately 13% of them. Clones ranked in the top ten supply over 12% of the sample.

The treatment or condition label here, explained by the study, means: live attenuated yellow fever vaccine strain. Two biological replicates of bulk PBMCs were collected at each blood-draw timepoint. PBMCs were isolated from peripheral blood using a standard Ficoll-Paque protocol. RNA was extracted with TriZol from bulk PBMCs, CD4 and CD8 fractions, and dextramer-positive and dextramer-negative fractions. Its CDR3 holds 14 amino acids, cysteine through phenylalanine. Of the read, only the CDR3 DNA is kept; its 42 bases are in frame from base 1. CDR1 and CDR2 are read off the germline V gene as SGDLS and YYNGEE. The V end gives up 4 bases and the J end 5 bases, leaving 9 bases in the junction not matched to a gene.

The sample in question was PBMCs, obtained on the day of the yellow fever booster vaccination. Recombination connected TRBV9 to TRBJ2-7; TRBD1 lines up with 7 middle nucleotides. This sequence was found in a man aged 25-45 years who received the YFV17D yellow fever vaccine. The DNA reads TGTGCCAGCAGCTCAACCGGGACAGTCCACGAGCAGTACTTC. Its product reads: CASSSTGTVHEQYF.